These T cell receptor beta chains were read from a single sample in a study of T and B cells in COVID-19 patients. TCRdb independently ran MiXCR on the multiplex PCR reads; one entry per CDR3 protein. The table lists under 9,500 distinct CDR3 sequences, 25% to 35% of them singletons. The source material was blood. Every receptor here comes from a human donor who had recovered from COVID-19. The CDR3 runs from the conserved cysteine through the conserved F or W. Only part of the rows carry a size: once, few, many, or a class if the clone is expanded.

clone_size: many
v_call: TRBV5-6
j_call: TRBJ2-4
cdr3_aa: CASSLPGSVKNIQYF

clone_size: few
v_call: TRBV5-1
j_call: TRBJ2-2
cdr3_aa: CASSLEFVGGGLNTGELFF

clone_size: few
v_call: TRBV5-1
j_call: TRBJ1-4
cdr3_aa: CASSLAGGSNEKLFF

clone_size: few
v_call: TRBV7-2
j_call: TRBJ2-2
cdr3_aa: CASSLRPGMEGTGELFF

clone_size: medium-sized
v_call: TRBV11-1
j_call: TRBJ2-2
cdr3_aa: CASSQSLGRALFGFTGELFF

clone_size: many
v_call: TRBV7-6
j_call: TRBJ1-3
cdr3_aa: CASSRGQGLSGNTIYF

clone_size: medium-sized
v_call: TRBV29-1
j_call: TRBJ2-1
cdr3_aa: CSVEDRQGMNEQFF

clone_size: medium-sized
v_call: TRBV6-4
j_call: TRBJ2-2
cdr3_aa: CASSVRQGGDTGELFF

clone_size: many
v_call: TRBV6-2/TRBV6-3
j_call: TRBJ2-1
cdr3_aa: CASRQDLYNEQFF

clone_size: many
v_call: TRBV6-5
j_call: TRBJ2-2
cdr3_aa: CASSYSRGRGGLDTGELFF

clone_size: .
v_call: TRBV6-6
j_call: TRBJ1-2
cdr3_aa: CASSGQGARGYTF

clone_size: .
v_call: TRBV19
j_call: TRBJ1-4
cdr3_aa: CASSTGGGKLFF

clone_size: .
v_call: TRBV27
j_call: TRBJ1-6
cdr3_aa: CASSSSPPGARGHNSPLHF

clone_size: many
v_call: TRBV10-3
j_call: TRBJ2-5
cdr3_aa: CATKGAETQYF

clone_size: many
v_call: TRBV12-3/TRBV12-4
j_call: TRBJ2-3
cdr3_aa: CASSLGGDTQYF

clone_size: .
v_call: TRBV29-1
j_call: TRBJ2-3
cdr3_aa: CSVEDGTDTQYF

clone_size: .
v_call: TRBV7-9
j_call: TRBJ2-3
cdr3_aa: CASSLVVDTTDTQYF

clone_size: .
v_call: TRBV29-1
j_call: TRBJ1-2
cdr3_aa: CSVARDGDYGYTF

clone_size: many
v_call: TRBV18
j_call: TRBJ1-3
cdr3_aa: CASSPTESGNTIYF

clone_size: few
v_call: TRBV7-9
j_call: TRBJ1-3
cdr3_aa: CASSLARGGSSGNTIYF

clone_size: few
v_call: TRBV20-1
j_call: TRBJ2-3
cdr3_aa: CSARGVGSEGPSTDTQYF

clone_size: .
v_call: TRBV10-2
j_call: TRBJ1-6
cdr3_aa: CASSGGGESSPLHF

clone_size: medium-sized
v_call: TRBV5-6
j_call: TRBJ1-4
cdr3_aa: CASRDRVREKLFF

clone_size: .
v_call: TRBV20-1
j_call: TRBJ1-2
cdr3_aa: CSGTGATSYGYTF

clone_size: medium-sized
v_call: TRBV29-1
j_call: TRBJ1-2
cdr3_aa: CSVDKGNYGYTF

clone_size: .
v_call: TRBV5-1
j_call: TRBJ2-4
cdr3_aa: CASSLVGQGGNIQYF

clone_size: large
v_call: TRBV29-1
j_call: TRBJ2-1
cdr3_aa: CSAGDPYNEQFF

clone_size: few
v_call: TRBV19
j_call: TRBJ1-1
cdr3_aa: CASSFGGGSDTEAFF

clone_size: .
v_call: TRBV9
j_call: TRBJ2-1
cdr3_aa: CASTPGTTYNEQFF